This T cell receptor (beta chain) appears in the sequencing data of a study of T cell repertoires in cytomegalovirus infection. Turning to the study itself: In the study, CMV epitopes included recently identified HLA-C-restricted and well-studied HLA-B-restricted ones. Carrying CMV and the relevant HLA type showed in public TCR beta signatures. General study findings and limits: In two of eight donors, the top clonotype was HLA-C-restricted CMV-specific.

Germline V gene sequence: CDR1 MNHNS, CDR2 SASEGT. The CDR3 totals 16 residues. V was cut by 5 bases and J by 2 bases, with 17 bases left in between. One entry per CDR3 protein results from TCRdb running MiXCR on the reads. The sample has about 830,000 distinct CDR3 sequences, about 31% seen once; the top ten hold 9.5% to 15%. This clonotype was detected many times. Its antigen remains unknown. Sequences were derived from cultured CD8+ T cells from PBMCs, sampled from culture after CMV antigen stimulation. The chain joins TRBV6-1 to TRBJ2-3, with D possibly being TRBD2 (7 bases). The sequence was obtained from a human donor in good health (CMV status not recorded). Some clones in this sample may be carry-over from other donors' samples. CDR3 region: CASSLSSGGPTDTQYF. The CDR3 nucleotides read TGTGCCAGCAGTTTATCGTCGGGGGGCCCCACAGATACGCAGTATTTT.